This T cell receptor beta chain was sequenced for a study of OX40 agonist ivuxolimab in advanced cancers. Across the whole study: Dose-escalation patients' cancers were hepatocellular carcinoma, melanoma, renal cell or head and neck cancer.

Generated by immunoSEQ multiplex PCR, the TCRdb table keeps only in-frame clones and is missing some. This sample has roughly 75,000 clones, with approximately 82% found just once. This receptor was obtained from an adult with an advanced solid tumor such as melanoma, head and neck, liver or kidney cancer. The sequences come from CD4+ or CD8+ T cells sorted from blood, collected in a trial of the OX40 agonist ivuxolimab.

DNA for the CDR3: TGTGCCAGCAGCCTGGACAGGGGGCGCGGGGCTGAAGCTTTCTTT. Amino acids: CASSLDRGRGAEAFF. The rearrangement links TRBV11-3 to TRBJ1-1; TRBD1 aligns across 11 bases. In germline, CDR1 is SGHNT, CDR2 YENEEA. This CDR3 is 15 amino acids long. Trimming removed 5 bases from V and 6 bases from J; junction bases left unmatched: 8.